This T cell receptor beta chain was captured by sequencing in a study of blood T cell repertoires in COVID-19. Looking at the study overall: From the United States, Italy and Spain came samples of acute and convalescent COVID-19.

This table comes from immunoSEQ multiplex PCR, and its TCRdb copy is limited to in-frame clones, with some not included. This table holds around 34,000 clones, 82% found once. Germline CDR1 and CDR2: GTSNPN and SVGIG (reference sequence). The CDR3 is 14 residues long. V lost 0 bases and J 0 bases, leaving 8 bases between the germline ends. Material: peripheral blood. This chain joins TRBV30 and TRBJ1-1, with unresolved D. The source is a man older than 75 with active or convalescent COVID-19. Written as DNA, the CDR3 is TGTGCCTGGAGTGTGACTCAGCTGAACACTGAAGCTTTCTTT. Translation: CAWSVTQLNTEAFF.